Shown below are 20 T cell receptor beta chains from a single sample sequenced in a study of CD8 T cells in ankylosing spondylitis. Study conclusions and caveats: What seemed typical of ankylosing spondylitis blood was a TCR beta motif built from eight highly homologous variants.

Their recognized antigens are unknown. TCRdb re-called the 5' RACE reads with MiXCR, one entry per CDR3 protein. The table lists 450,000 to 550,000 distinct CDR3 sequences, under 5.5% of them singletons. Sequencing was done on a sample of blood, either unsorted or a sorted T cell fraction (not recorded which). These receptors were taken from a male donor with ankylosing spondylitis.

This clonotype was counted a few times. V and J are TRBV20-1 and TRBJ2-7; weak D call: TRBD2 (5 bases). Germline CDR1 is DFQATT and CDR2 is SNEGSKA (reference sequence). V lost 6 bases and J 2 bases, leaving 11 bases between the germline ends. The CDR3 sequence is 12 residues long. CDR3 sequence: CSAPRGPYEQYF. As DNA, the CDR3 is TGCAGTGCCCCGAGAGGGCCCTACGAGCAGTACTTC.

This clonotype was seen at least ten times. The chain recombines TRBV2 with TRBJ1-4, with D possibly TRBD1 on 5 matching bases. The CDR3 has 15 residues. V lost 2 bases and J lost 7, with 14 bases in between. Germline V gives CDR1 SNHLY, CDR2 FYNNEI. The CDR3 region has the DNA TGTGCCAGCAGTGAATTGGGGGGGAGCGGTGAAAAACTGTTTTTT. Amino acid sequence: CASSELGGSGEKLFF.

This clonotype showed up many times. This rearrangement joins TRBV5-1 to TRBJ2-3, with 10 nucleotides matching TRBD2. With 8 bases clipped from V and 2 bases from J, the junction kept 2 bases outside the gene matches. The CDR3 has 13 residues. Germline V CDR1 and CDR2: SGHRS, YFSETQ. The CDR3, as DNA: TGCGCCAGTCTAGCGGGGGACACAGATACGCAGTATTTT. This encodes CASLAGDTDTQYF.

This clonotype was detected ten times or more. The rearrangement joins TRBV12-3 or TRBV12-4 to TRBJ2-3, with 10 nucleotides matching TRBD2. The CDR3 spans 14 residues. V lost 5 bases, J lost 7 bases, and 6 bases stayed unmatched. The CDR3 region is CASSEGLAQYTQYF. CDR3 nucleotides: TGTGCCAGCAGTGAGGGACTAGCGCAGTATACGCAGTATTTT.

This clonotype was seen repeatedly, ten times or more. The rearrangement uses TRBV4-3 and TRBJ1-2; D uncertain. CDR1 LGHNA and CDR2 YSLEER come from the germline V gene. Trimming removed 0 bases at V and 8 bases at J, with 10 bases between. This CDR3 comprises 13 residues. The CDR3 DNA follows: TGCGCCAGCAGCCAAGAGAGCTTTGTAGGCTACACCTTC. It specifies CASSQESFVGYTF.

This clonotype showed up many times. This chain uses TRBV5-6 with TRBJ1-4; weak D call: TRBD1 (5 bases). Germline CDR1 SGHDT, CDR2 YYEEEE. V lost 4 bases to trimming and J lost 5 bases, with 15 bases between them. The CDR3 covers 15 residues. CDR3 sequence reads: CASSRLTDPNEKLFF. The CDR3 region has the DNA TGTGCCAGCAGCAGATTGACAGACCCAAATGAAAAACTGTTTTTT.

The CDR3 nucleotides read TGTGCCAGCAGCCAAGAGTGGAAGGGGGAGTACGAGCAGTACTTC. Amino acid sequence: CASSQEWKGEYEQYF. This chain joins TRBV4-2 and TRBJ2-7; maybe TRBD1 (6 bases). Trimming pared 0 bases from V and 4 bases from J, leaving 13 bases between. Germline V lookup: CDR1 LGHNA, CDR2 YNFKEQ. The CDR3 is 15 amino acids.

The V call is TRBV28, the J call TRBJ2-1; TRBD1 matches at 8 bases. Germline trimming cut 4 bases from V and 4 bases from J; bases unmatched to any gene: 9. The germline V gene has CDR1 MDHEN and CDR2 SYDVKM. This CDR3 region has 16 residues. CDR3 in DNA: TGTGCCAGCAGTTCCCCCGGACAGGGAGGATACAATGAGCAGTTCTTC. Its translation: CASSSPGQGGYNEQFF. The full variable domain, in which reference TRBV28 and TRBJ2-1 provide the parts outside the CDR3, is DVKVTQSSRYLVKRTGEKVFLECVQDMDHENMFWYRQDPGLGLRLIYFSYDVKMKEKGDIPEGYSVSREKKERFSLILESASTNQTSMYLCASSSPGQGGYNEQFFGPGTRLTVL.

This clonotype was recorded at least ten times. The chain links TRBV11-1 to TRBJ2-2, with unresolved D. CDR1 and CDR2 from the germline V gene are SGHAT and FQDESV (reference sequence). The CDR3 extends over 16 amino acids. The V end was cut by 4 bases, the J end by 3 bases, with 15 bases between. CDR3 DNA sequence: TGTGCCAGCAGCTCAAGGGTCAGCTGGGACACCGGGGAGCTGTTTTTT. Its translation is CASSSRVSWDTGELFF.

This clonotype was picked up many times. The rearrangement links TRBV20-1 to TRBJ2-7; D remains unclear. V gave up 1 base and J gave up 4 bases, with 8 bases separating them. CDR1 and CDR2 from the germline V gene are DFQATT and SNEGSKA (reference sequence). This CDR3 contains 12 residues. DNA of the CDR3: TGCAGTGCTAGAGGCAGGATTTACGAGCAGTACTTC. Translating gives CSARGRIYEQYF.

This clonotype was recorded many times. The rearrangement joins TRBV6-5 to TRBJ2-7; 8 positions agree with TRBD2. Germline V gene lookup returns CDR1 MNHEY and CDR2 SVGAGI. After removal of 0 bases from V and 2 bases from J, the junction contained 0 bases not matched to a gene. The CDR3 loop spans 14 amino acids. Here the CDR3 DNA reads TGTGCCAGCAGTTACTCGCGGGGGGCCTACGAGCAGTACTTC. Its protein product is CASSYSRGAYEQYF.

This clonotype was recorded at least ten times. V gene TRBV7-2 combines with J gene TRBJ2-5; D gene ambiguous. The V gene lost 1 base and the J gene lost 5 bases, with 8 bases spanning the gap. This CDR3 contains 13 residues. The germline V gene has CDR1 SGHTA and CDR2 FQGNSA. The CDR3 here is CASSLVHMETQYF. DNA of the CDR3: TGTGCCAGCAGCTTAGTGCATATGGAGACCCAGTACTTC.

The table lists this clonotype with many counts. The chain joins TRBV6-5 to TRBJ1-2; D perhaps matches TRBD1 (5 bases). Trimming shortened V by 0 bases and J by 2 bases, and 13 bases separated the two germline ends. The CDR3 covers 16 residues. Germline CDR1 is MNHEY and CDR2 is SVGAGI. CDR3 region: CASSYSYRQSNYGYTF. The CDR3 DNA reads as TGTGCCAGCAGTTACTCGTACCGACAGTCCAACTATGGCTACACCTTC.

The chain joins TRBV11-2 to TRBJ2-1; TRBD1 or TRBD2 may be the D gene (6 bases each). The germline V and J ends were trimmed by 2 bases and 4 bases, with 18 bases remaining between them. Germline CDR1 SGHAT, CDR2 FQNNGV. The CDR3 consists of 17 residues. CDR3 bases: TGTGCCAGCAGCTTATGGCAGGGGTCGGGGGTTTACAATGAGCAGTTCTTC. Translated, it gives CASSLWQGSGVYNEQFF.

This rearrangement joins TRBV18 to TRBJ1-5, with TRBD1 matching over 8 bases. CDR1 is KGHSH and CDR2 is LQKENI in the germline V gene. The CDR3 totals 15 residues. Losses at the gene ends were 0 bases for V and 4 bases for J; bases not matched to a gene: 2. For the CDR3, the DNA is TGTGCCAGCTCACCACCGGACAGGGAGAATCAGCCCCAGCATTTT. As protein: CASSPPDRENQPQHF.

This clonotype came up many times. As DNA, the CDR3 is TGTGCCATCAGTGAGTCAGGAGGATTCAATGAAAAACTGTTTTTT. This sequence encodes CAISESGGFNEKLFF. This rearrangement joins TRBV10-3 to TRBJ1-4; D remains ambiguous. CDR1 and CDR2 from the germline V gene are ENHRY and SYGVKD. Trimming removed 0 bases from V and 5 bases from J, with 10 bases in between. The CDR3 extends over 15 amino acids.

There are many counts of this clonotype. The chain employs TRBV10-3 and TRBJ1-2, with 8 nucleotides matching TRBD1. Looked up from germline, CDR1 is ENHRY and CDR2 is SYGVKD. The CDR3 has 13 amino acids. The trim removed 6 bases at V and 4 bases at J, leaving 4 bases unmatched. In DNA, the CDR3 is TGTGCCATCAGACACGGGACAGGCTATGGCTACACCTTC. Its protein product is CAIRHGTGYGYTF.

This clonotype was seen repeatedly, ten times or more. V usage is TRBV27 and J usage is TRBJ2-1, with D perhaps TRBD2 (5 bases). The ends were cut back, 4 bases at V and 1 base at J, with 8 bases in the middle. CDR3 size: 14 residues. Germline CDR1 is MNHEY and CDR2 is SMNVEV (reference sequence). The DNA of the CDR3 is TGTGCCAGCAGTTGGTCGGGATCCTACAATGAGCAGTTCTTC. Translation: CASSWSGSYNEQFF.

This chain links TRBV4-3 with TRBJ2-2; D might be TRBD2 (5 bases). V was clipped by 5 bases and J by 4 bases, with 8 bases between them. The CDR3 runs to 13 residues. The germline gives CDR1 LGHNA, CDR2 YSLEER. The CDR3 DNA reads as TGCGCCAGCAGCAGAACTAGCACCGGGGAGCTGTTTTTT. Encoded protein: CASSRTSTGELFF.

The chain joins TRBV6-2 or TRBV6-3 to TRBJ2-2; 9 bases line up with TRBD1. CDR1 is MNHEY, CDR2 SVGEGT, per germline. J was trimmed by 5 bases and V by 4 bases; bases with no gene match: 20. The CDR3 has 20 residues. The CDR3 protein is CASSWTGDYTSEGRTGELFF. CDR3 DNA: TGTGCCAGCAGTTGGACAGGGGACTATACTAGTGAAGGTCGTACCGGGGAGCTGTTTTTT.